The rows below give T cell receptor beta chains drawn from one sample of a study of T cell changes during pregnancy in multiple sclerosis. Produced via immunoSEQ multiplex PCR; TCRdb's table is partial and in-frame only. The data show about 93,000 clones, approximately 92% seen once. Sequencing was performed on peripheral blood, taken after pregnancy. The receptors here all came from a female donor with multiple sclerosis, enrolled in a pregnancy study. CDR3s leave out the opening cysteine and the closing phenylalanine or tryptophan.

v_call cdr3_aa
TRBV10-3 AISDHTYGYT
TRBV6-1 ASSAYSGNTIY
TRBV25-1 ASSVGPNGHQY
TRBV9 ASSVGLAGVYNEQF
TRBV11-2 ASSLGAGKAYEQY
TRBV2 ARSTGDSGNTIY
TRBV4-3 ASSQDPDSSLGYGYT
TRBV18 ASSPLAGGGYNEQF
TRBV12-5 ASGSGTSGQETQY
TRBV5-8 ASSLRDFAGQPQH
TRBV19 ASSQGMSTDTQY
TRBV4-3 ASSQDLLGANVLT
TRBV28 ASSSNDRGFSGYNEQF
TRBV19 ASSSVGQGAGYT
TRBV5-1 ASRGGSTGELF
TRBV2 ASSAPEGMNTEAF
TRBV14 ASSPSTGEAF
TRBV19 ASSPLGLAAKYEQY